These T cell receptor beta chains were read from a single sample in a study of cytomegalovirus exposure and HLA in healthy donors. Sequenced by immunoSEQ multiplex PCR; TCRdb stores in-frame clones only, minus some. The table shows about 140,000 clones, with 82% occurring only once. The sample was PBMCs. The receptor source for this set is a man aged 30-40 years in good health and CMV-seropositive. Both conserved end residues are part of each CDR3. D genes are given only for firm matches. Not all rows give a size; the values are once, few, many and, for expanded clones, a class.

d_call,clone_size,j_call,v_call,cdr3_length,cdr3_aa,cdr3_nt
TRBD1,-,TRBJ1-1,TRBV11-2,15,CASSGRDRVNTEAFF,TGTGCCAGCAGCGGTAGGGACAGGGTGAACACTGAAGCTTTCTTT
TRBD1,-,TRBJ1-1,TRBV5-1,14,CASSLSGGNTEAFF,TGCGCCAGCAGCTTGTCAGGGGGGAACACTGAAGCTTTCTTT
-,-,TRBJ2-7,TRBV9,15,CASSFGGDSSYEQYF,TGTGCCAGCAGCTTTGGGGGCGACAGCTCCTACGAGCAGTACTTC
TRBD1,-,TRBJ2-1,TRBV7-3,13,CASSSGQGNEQFF,TGTGCCAGCAGCTCGGGACAGGGGAATGAGCAGTTCTTC
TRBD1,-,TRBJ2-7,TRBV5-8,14,CASSSGTGFYEQYF,TGTGCCAGCAGCTCCGGGACAGGCTTTTACGAGCAGTACTTC
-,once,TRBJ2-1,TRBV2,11,CASKILDEQFF,TGTGCCAGCAAAATACTGGATGAGCAGTTCTTC
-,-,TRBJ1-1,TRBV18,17,CASSPPTGVGLDTEAFF,TGTGCCAGCTCACCACCCACAGGAGTAGGGTTGGACACTGAAGCTTTCTTT
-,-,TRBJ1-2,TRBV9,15,CASSFREGAHYGYTF,TGTGCCAGCAGCTTCAGGGAGGGTGCCCACTATGGCTACACCTTC
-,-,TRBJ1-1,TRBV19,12,CASRQMNTEAFF,TGTGCCAGTAGGCAGATGAACACTGAAGCTTTCTTT
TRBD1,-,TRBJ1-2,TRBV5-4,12,CASSPGGQVYTF,TGTGCCAGCAGCCCCGGGGGACAGGTCTACACCTTC
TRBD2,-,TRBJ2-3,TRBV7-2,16,CASSLAASGSTDTQYF,TGTGCCAGCAGCTTAGCTGCTAGCGGGAGCACAGATACGCAGTATTTT
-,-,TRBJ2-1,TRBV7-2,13,CASSVQRAREQFF,TGTGCCAGCAGCGTCCAGAGGGCCCGTGAGCAGTTCTTC
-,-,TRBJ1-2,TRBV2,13,CASSEYRNYGYTF,TGTGCCAGCAGTGAATACAGAAACTATGGCTACACCTTC
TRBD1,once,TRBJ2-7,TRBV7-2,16,CASSLESGTGGHEQYF,TGTGCCAGCAGCTTAGAGTCCGGGACAGGGGGCCACGAGCAGTACTTC
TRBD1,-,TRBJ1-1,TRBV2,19,CASSNVGGKKDRGLTEAFF,TGTGCCAGCAGCAATGTTGGGGGGAAAAAGGACAGGGGGCTTACTGAAGCTTTCTTT
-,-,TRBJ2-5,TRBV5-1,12,CASRGGGDTVYF,TGCGCCAGCAGAGGGGGAGGGGACACAGTCTACTTC
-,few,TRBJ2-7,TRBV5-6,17,CASSSPTGPNIAYEQYF,TGTGCCAGCAGCTCACCCACAGGGCCCAACATAGCCTACGAGCAGTACTTC
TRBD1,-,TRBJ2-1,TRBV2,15,CASSETGGANNEQFF,TGTGCCAGCAGTGAGACAGGGGGCGCGAACAATGAGCAGTTCTTC
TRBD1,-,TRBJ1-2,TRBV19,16,CASSDIGQATNYGYTF,TGTGCCAGTAGTGATATCGGACAGGCCACTAACTATGGCTACACCTTC
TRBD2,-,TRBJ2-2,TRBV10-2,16,CASSDPSGSVAGELFF,TGCGCCAGCAGTGACCCTAGCGGGAGTGTCGCCGGGGAGCTGTTTTTT
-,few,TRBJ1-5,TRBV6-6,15,CASSDPGTINQPQHF,TGTGCCAGCAGTGACCCGGGGACAATCAATCAGCCCCAGCATTTT
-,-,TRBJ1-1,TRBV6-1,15,CASSTLGGWNTEAFF,TGTGCCAGCAGTACCCTGGGGGGTTGGAACACTGAAGCTTTCTTT
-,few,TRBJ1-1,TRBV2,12,CASIGVNTEAFF,TGTGCCAGCATCGGGGTGAACACTGAAGCTTTCTTT
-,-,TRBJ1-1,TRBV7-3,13,CASSSQGYTEAFF,TGTGCCAGCAGCTCACAGGGCTACACTGAAGCTTTCTTT
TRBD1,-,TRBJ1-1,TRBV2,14,CASSEDRQLYEAFF,TGTGCCAGCAGTGAGGACAGGCAGCTTTACGAAGCTTTCTTT
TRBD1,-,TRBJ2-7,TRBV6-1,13,CASTRTGQDEQYF,TGTGCCAGCACCAGGACAGGGCAGGACGAGCAGTACTTC
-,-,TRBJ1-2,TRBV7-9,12,CASSRDSRGYTF,TGTGCCAGCAGCCGAGACTCCCGGGGCTACACCTTC
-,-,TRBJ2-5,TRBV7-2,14,CASREGRVQETQYF,TGTGCCAGCAGGGAGGGGCGGGTACAAGAGACCCAGTACTTC
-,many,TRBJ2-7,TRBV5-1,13,CASRRQSFYEQYF,TGCGCCAGCCGGAGACAGTCTTTCTACGAGCAGTACTTC
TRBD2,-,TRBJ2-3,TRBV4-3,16,CASSQDPSGLRDTQYF,TGCGCCAGCAGCCAAGATCCTAGCGGCTTACGGGATACGCAGTATTTT
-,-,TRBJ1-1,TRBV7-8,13,CASSFGRDTEAFF,TGTGCCAGCAGCTTTGGTCGGGACACTGAAGCTTTCTTT
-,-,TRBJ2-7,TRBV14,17,CASSQGLLRGGSYEQYF,TGTGCCAGCAGCCAAGGGCTTCTGAGGGGGGGGTCCTACGAGCAGTACTTC
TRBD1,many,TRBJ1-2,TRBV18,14,CASSPQTGIDGYTF,TGTGCCAGCTCACCACAGACAGGGATCGATGGCTACACCTTC